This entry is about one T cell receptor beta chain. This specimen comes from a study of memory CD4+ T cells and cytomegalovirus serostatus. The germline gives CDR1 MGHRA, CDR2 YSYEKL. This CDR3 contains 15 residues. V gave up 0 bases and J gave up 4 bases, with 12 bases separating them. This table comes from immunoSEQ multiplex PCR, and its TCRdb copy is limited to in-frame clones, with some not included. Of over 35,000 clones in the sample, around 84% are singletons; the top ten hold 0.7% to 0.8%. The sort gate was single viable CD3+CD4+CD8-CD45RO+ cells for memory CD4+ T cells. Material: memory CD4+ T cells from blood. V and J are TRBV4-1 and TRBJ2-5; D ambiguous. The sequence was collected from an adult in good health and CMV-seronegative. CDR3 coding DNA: TGCGCCAGCAGCCAAGAAGTCCGCCTTATAGAGACCCAGTACTTC. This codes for CASSQEVRLIETQYF.